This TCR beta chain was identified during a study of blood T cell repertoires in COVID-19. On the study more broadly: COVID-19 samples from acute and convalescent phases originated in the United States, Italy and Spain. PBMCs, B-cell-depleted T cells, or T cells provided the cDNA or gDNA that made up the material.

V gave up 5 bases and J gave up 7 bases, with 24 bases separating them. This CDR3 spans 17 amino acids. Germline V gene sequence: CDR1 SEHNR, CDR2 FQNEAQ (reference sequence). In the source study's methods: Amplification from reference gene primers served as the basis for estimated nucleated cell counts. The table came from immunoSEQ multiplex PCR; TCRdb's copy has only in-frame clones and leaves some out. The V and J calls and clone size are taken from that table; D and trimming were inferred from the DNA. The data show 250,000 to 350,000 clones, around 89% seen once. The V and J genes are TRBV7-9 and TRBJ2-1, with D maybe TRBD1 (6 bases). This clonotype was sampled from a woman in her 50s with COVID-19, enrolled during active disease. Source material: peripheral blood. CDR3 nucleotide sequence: TGTGCCAGCAGCCCACGATACAGGGAAGGGGGATTAAATGAGCAGTTCTTC. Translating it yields CASSPRYREGGLNEQFF.